This T cell receptor beta chain is drawn from a study of blood T cell repertoires in COVID-19 (TCRdb year 2020). As for the study more broadly: Samples covering the acute and convalescent phases of COVID-19 were provided by collaborators in the United States, Italy and Spain. The material from the prospective study consisted of cDNA or gDNA derived from T cells, B-cell-depleted T cells, or PBMCs. Subjects who had been exposed to COVID-19, were actively infected with it, or had recovered from it provided the deeply sampled blood TCRbeta repertoires that made up the dataset. The repertoires were released in a freely available public database intended as a resource for research on the immune response to SARS-CoV-2. Samples came from the ongoing ImmuneRACE study (first 160 participants) plus 1,254 subjects from 6 global collaborators. A de-identified subject ID, COVID-19 status, age in years and sex were almost always included in the sample metadata. Where available, HLA class I and class II types were obtained from metadata supplied by the sample provider rather than from assay-based typing.

Worth noting for this clone: The target of this receptor is not known. Base qualities were left out, and no much larger clone turns up one base away.

TCRbeta CDR3 regions were amplified from genomic DNA by means of the immunoSEQ Assay, a bias-controlled multiplex PCR. From the authors' description of their analysis: The number of nucleated cells in each sample was estimated by amplification of reference gene primers within the assay. To quantify the absolute abundance of each unique TCRbeta CDR3 rearrangement, sequence reads were collapsed and filtered. For each sample, productive Simpson clonality was calculated as the square root of Simpson's diversity index over productive rearrangements. As stored in TCRdb, this immuneACCESS dataset retains in-frame rearrangements with V and J assigned. A fraction of the clones does not appear; measured against another copy, unresolved V genes explain less than half of the discrepancy, and the remainder lacks a known reason. Clone size and the V and J calls come from that table; the DNA yielded D and trimming. Present in this sample are 200,000 to 300,000 clones, roughly 84% of which were seen just once. In total, the top ten clones hold around 4% of the sample.

The germline V gene sets CDR1 to SGHTA and CDR2 to FQGNSA. Measured from the cysteine to the phenylalanine, the CDR3 is 14 residues long. The read is trimmed to its CDR3 DNA, 42 bases read in frame from base 1. V loses 4 bases, J loses 4 bases, and the germline ends lie 13 bases apart. General study outcomes and caveats: The amount of clinical and demographic metadata varied by source and participant and was provided uncurated.

Collaborating institutions collected whole blood in K2EDTA tubes following their own protocols. For TCRbeta analysis, collaborators shipped samples in one of three forms: frozen whole blood, isolated PBMCs, or DNA extracted from either of those sample types. This receptor chain uses TRBV7-2 and TRBJ1-2; TRBD1 is possibly the D segment (6 matching bases). The sample comprised peripheral blood. This TCR was recovered from a man aged 55 to 69 with acute or convalescent COVID-19. The CDR3 amino acid sequence is: CASSSAGVGYGYTF. The DNA sequence is TGTGCCAGCAGCTCAGCAGGGGTGGGCTATGGCTACACCTTC.